The clone carrying this TCR beta chain was seen repeatedly, ten times or more. This entry belongs to a study of blood T cell repertoires in COVID-19. Sequencing used immunoSEQ multiplex PCR; TCRdb keeps in-frame clones, though not all of them. Altogether approximately 300,000 clones are present, 70% to 90% being singletons, with the ten largest covering about 5.2%. Germline-derived CDR1 and CDR2 are LGHNA and YNFKEQ. The V and J ends lost 1 base and 6 bases, in that order; junction bases with no gene match: 6. The CDR3 length is 16 residues. The sample was PBMCs or T cells enriched from blood (not recorded which). The chain joins TRBV4-2 to TRBJ1-6, with 7 bases matching TRBD1. The sequence came from a woman in her 30s who had recovered from COVID-19. CDR3 nucleotides: TGTGCCAGCAGCCAAGCATCGGACAGGAGTAATTCACCCCTCCACTTT. It yields the protein CASSQASDRSNSPLHF.